The 2 T cell receptor beta chains in this list originate from one sample, sequenced in a study of OX40 agonist ivuxolimab in advanced cancers. Method: immunoSEQ multiplex PCR; TCRdb's copy keeps in-frame clones and lacks some. The top ten clones hold about a tenth of a sample with 60,000 to 65,000 clones, over 75% of them seen once. The sample in question was CD4+ or CD8+ T cells sorted from blood, obtained in a trial of the OX40 agonist ivuxolimab. These receptors were collected from an adult with an advanced solid tumor such as melanoma, head and neck, liver or kidney cancer.

V gene TRBV7-9 combines with J gene TRBJ1-2; D gene ambiguous. This CDR3 region has 16 residues. V was pared by 5 bases and J by 1 base, with 17 bases between. Germline V gives CDR1 SEHNR, CDR2 FQNEAQ (reference sequence). The CDR3 sequence is CASSPTEGSFNYGYTF. CDR3 in DNA: TGTGCCAGCAGCCCCACCGAGGGCAGTTTTAACTATGGCTACACCTTC.

CDR3 sequence (DNA): TGCGCCAGCAGCCACCCCTCTGGAAACACCATATATTTT. Protein: CASSHPSGNTIYF. The chain uses TRBV4-1 and TRBJ1-3; no clear D. CDR3 length equals 13 residues. V lost 3 bases and J lost 0, with 3 bases in between. Germline V gene sequence: CDR1 MGHRA, CDR2 YSYEKL.